The 29 T cell receptor beta chains below were found in one sample sequenced in a study of cytomegalovirus exposure and HLA in healthy donors. TCRdb's copy holds only in-frame clones and misses some; the assay was immunoSEQ multiplex PCR. Seen here are around 230,000 clones, approximately 86% observed once, and the top ten hold around 1.3%. The specimen sequenced was PBMCs. These receptors all come from a young woman in good health and CMV-seropositive.

V is TRBV11-2 and J is TRBJ2-7, with 8 bases lining up with TRBD1. The CDR3 is 16 residues long. The germline V gene encodes CDR1 SGHAT and CDR2 FQNNGV. Germline trimming cut 5 bases from V and 4 bases from J; bases unmatched to any gene: 13. The CDR3 is CASSPPRTGRTYEQYF. CDR3 sequence (DNA): TGTGCCAGCAGCCCTCCGAGGACAGGGAGGACGTACGAGCAGTACTTC.

The chain is built from TRBV5-6 and TRBJ1-1; D remains unclear. V lost 4 bases and J lost 1, with 11 bases in between. Germline loops: CDR1 SGHDT, CDR2 YYEEEE. The CDR3 covers 14 residues. The CDR3 here is CASSAGSQNTEAFF. In DNA, the CDR3 is TGTGCCAGCAGCGCCGGGTCTCAGAACACTGAAGCTTTCTTT.

The genes are TRBV29-1 and TRBJ2-3; TRBD2 matches at 8 bases. The CDR3 consists of 13 residues. The germline V gene encodes CDR1 SQVTM and CDR2 ANQGSEA. V dropped 5 bases and J dropped 1; count of bases not matched to a gene: 2. The DNA of the CDR3 is TGCAGCGTTTACGGGAGGGGCACAGATACGCAGTATTTT. Translating it yields CSVYGRGTDTQYF.

The chain has TRBV11-2 and TRBJ1-2; D possibly corresponds to TRBD1 (6 bases). The germline V gene encodes CDR1 SGHAT and CDR2 FQNNGV. There are 13 residues in the CDR3. Trimming took 2 bases from V and 8 from J, leaving 12 bases between them. CDR3 DNA sequence: TGTGCCAGCAGCTTATTCACAGGGACGGGCTACACCTTC. Translated, it gives CASSLFTGTGYTF.

The CDR3 protein is CASGFQNEKLFF. The CDR3 DNA is TGTGCTAGTGGTTTCCAGAATGAAAAACTGTTTTTT. V usage is TRBV12-5 and J usage is TRBJ1-4; the D is unclear. The CDR3 sequence is 12 residues long. Trimming took 3 bases from V and 5 from J, leaving 4 bases between them. Germline V gene sequence: CDR1 LGHNT, CDR2 FRNRAP.

V gene TRBV25-1 combines with J gene TRBJ1-4; 7 positions match TRBD1. The CDR3 runs to 15 residues. CDR1 is MGHDK, CDR2 SYGVNS, per germline. With V trimmed by 3 bases and J by 5 bases, 6 bases remained unmatched. CDR3 in DNA: TGTGCCAGCAGTGAGATGGGACAGCGAAATGAAAAACTGTTTTTT. Amino acid sequence: CASSEMGQRNEKLFF.

The chain recombines TRBV30 with TRBJ1-1; maybe TRBD1 (5 bases). Germline assignment: CDR1 GTSNPN and CDR2 SVGIG (reference sequence). This CDR3 comprises 16 residues. V dropped 0 bases and J dropped 4 bases, with 18 bases sitting between them. The CDR3 region is CAWSVGRGDGGTEAFF. CDR3 nucleotides: TGTGCCTGGAGTGTAGGACGCGGGGATGGGGGCACTGAAGCTTTCTTT.

The rearrangement joins TRBV19 to TRBJ2-2, with D possibly TRBD1 on 6 matching bases. Trimming stripped 9 bases from V and 3 bases from J, with 20 bases between. CDR1 and CDR2 from the germline V gene are LNHDA and SQIVND (reference sequence). The CDR3 sequence is 16 residues long. This CDR3 reads CASHQGIASDTGELFF. The CDR3 DNA follows: TGTGCCAGCCACCAGGGGATAGCGAGCGACACCGGGGAGCTGTTTTTT. The complete variable domain, with remaining parts taken from reference TRBV19 and TRBJ2-2, reads DGGITQSPKYLFRKEGQNVTLSCEQNLNHDAMYWYRQDPGQGLRLIYYSQIVNDFQKGDIAEGYSVSREKKESFPLTVTSAQKNPTAFYLCASHQGIASDTGELFFGEGSRLTVL.

The genes are TRBV2 and TRBJ1-2; 11 bases fit TRBD1. Unmatched junction bases numbered 1, after V lost 1 base and J lost 6 bases. Germline CDR1 is SNHLY and CDR2 is FYNNEI. The CDR3 has 14 amino acids. The CDR3 reads CASSEGTGGHGYTF. In DNA, the CDR3 is TGTGCCAGCAGTGAAGGGACAGGGGGCCATGGCTACACCTTC.

This clone has more than one count but fewer than ten. This chain connects TRBV5-1 to TRBJ2-7; 12 positions match TRBD2. The CDR3 is 15 residues long. Looked up from germline, CDR1 is SGHRS and CDR2 is YFSETQ. Losses at the gene ends were 0 bases for V and 3 bases for J; bases not matched to a gene: 1. Here the CDR3 reads CASSLGLAGDYEQYF. The CDR3 coding sequence is TGCGCCAGCAGCTTGGGACTAGCGGGAGACTACGAGCAGTACTTC.

The genes are TRBV9 and TRBJ2-5; possible D gene TRBD2, 5 bases. V lost 6 bases and J 1 base, leaving 10 bases between the germline ends. Germline loops: CDR1 SGDLS, CDR2 YYNGEE. This CDR3 contains 13 residues. This chain's CDR3 is CASTRGSQETQYF. CDR3 in DNA: TGTGCCAGCACCAGAGGGTCCCAAGAGACCCAGTACTTC.

V is TRBV7-3 and J is TRBJ2-7; 15 nucleotides match TRBD2. The germline V gene has CDR1 SGHTA and CDR2 FQGTGA. The CDR3 contains 15 residues. V shed 5 bases and J 8 bases; nucleotides not matched to a gene: 7. The CDR3 bases are TGTGCCAGCAGCCTGGGACTAGCGGGAGGATACAAGCAGTACTTC. Its protein product is CASSLGLAGGYKQYF.

The V call is TRBV18, the J call TRBJ2-2; possible D gene TRBD2, 8 bases. Trimming took 10 bases from V and 6 from J, leaving 21 bases between them. The CDR3 has 15 residues. Germline CDR1 reads KGHSH; CDR2 reads LQKENI. The CDR3 spells CATPPGGGVSGELFF. The CDR3, as DNA: TGTGCCACCCCTCCGGGAGGGGGCGTCTCCGGGGAGCTGTTTTTT.

V and J are TRBV27 and TRBJ2-1, with TRBD2 matching 7 bases. CDR1 MNHEY and CDR2 SMNVEV come from the germline V gene (reference sequence). V lost 5 bases to trimming and J lost 7 bases; unmatched junction nucleotides: 5. This CDR3 has 13 residues. The CDR3 loop is CASSNGRLNEQFF. The CDR3 DNA is TGTGCCAGCAGTAACGGGAGGCTTAATGAGCAGTTCTTC.

The chain recombines TRBV5-1 with TRBJ2-1; TRBD2 matches at 7 bases. V lost 0 bases, J lost 4 bases, and 7 bases stayed unmatched. This CDR3 contains 16 residues. Germline CDR1 SGHRS, CDR2 YFSETQ. The CDR3 nucleotides read TGCGCCAGCAGCTTGGCCGGGACTACCAATTACAATGAGCAGTTCTTC. Translating gives CASSLAGTTNYNEQFF.

The chain links TRBV6-5 to TRBJ1-2; 11 bases agree with TRBD1. The germline V gene encodes CDR1 MNHEY and CDR2 SVGAGI. The CDR3 is made up of 15 amino acids. The CDR3 protein is CGPTAGTGGFVGYTF. Here the CDR3 DNA reads TGTGGCCCGACGGCCGGGACAGGGGGTTTTGTTGGCTACACCTTC.

The V and J genes are TRBV28 and TRBJ2-1, with a weak D call TRBD2 (5 bases). This CDR3 spans 14 amino acids. The ends were cut back, 2 bases at V and 9 bases at J, with 14 bases in the middle. Germline loops: CDR1 MDHEN, CDR2 SYDVKM. DNA for the CDR3: TGTGCCAGCAGTTTAGAGCGGATATATGGTGAGCAGTTCTTC. This sequence encodes CASSLERIYGEQFF.

J is TRBJ2-1 and V is TRBV4-2, with D perhaps matching TRBD2 (6 bases). CDR1 is LGHNA and CDR2 is YNFKEQ in the germline V gene. CDR3 length: 17 amino acids. V gave up 4 bases and J gave up 4 bases, with 20 bases separating them. The CDR3 region is CASSLHAGGGQYNEQFF. In DNA, the CDR3 is TGTGCCAGCAGCCTCCACGCCGGGGGAGGCCAATACAATGAGCAGTTCTTC.

This clone was detected only once. V usage is TRBV5-4 and J usage is TRBJ2-3, with D perhaps matching TRBD2 (5 bases). Trimming took off 1 base at V and 3 bases at J, with 9 bases between the two ends. CDR1 is SGHNT and CDR2 is YYREEE in the germline V gene (reference sequence). The length of the CDR3 is 14 residues. CDR3 in DNA: TGTGCCAGCAGCTTGTCGGGGATTACAGATACGCAGTATTTT. As protein: CASSLSGITDTQYF.

This CDR3 is CASTKATVLESYNEQFF. CDR3 DNA: TGTGCCAGCACCAAAGCCACAGTGCTTGAATCCTACAATGAGCAGTTCTTC. The rearrangement uses TRBV5-6 and TRBJ2-1; D gene unclear. CDR1 and CDR2 (germline): SGHDT, YYEEEE. The CDR3 totals 17 residues. The V gene lost 6 bases and the J gene lost 1 base, with 20 bases spanning the gap.

The CDR3 reads CASAYSGNWANEQFF. CDR3 bases: TGCGCCAGCGCCTATAGCGGGAATTGGGCCAATGAGCAGTTCTTC. V gene TRBV5-1 combines with J gene TRBJ2-1; TRBD2 agrees at 8 bases. Trimming took 7 bases from V and 6 from J; bases not matched to a gene: 12. CDR1 and CDR2 (germline): SGHRS, YFSETQ. The CDR3 loop spans 15 amino acids.

The chain is built from TRBV7-8 and TRBJ1-2, with 9 bases identical to TRBD1. Trimming removed 4 bases from V and 2 bases from J; junction bases left unmatched: 2. The CDR3 consists of 14 residues. The germline CDR1 and CDR2 sequences are SGHVS and FQNEAQ. The CDR3 reads CASSWDRANYGYTF. The CDR3 nucleotides are TGTGCCAGCAGCTGGGACAGGGCCAACTATGGCTACACCTTC.

J is TRBJ1-5 and V is TRBV6-5; D is unresolved. The CDR3 is 13 amino acids. CDR1 MNHEY and CDR2 SVGAGI come from the germline V gene. Deletions cut 6 bases from V and 6 bases from J, with 12 bases between. This chain's CDR3 is CASREGSGQPQHF. The CDR3 region has the DNA TGTGCCAGCAGGGAGGGTTCGGGTCAGCCCCAGCATTTT.

J is TRBJ2-1 and V is TRBV11-2; 9 nucleotides agree with TRBD2. V lost 2 bases, J lost 8 bases, and 7 bases stayed unmatched. Germline V gene data show CDR1 as SGHAT and CDR2 as FQNNGV. The CDR3 sequence is 15 residues long. The CDR3 is CASSLRLAEGDEQFF. In DNA, the CDR3 is TGTGCCAGCAGCTTACGACTAGCGGAAGGCGATGAGCAGTTCTTC.

This sequence joins TRBV27 and TRBJ2-2, with D tentatively TRBD1 (6 bases). V lost 3 bases, J lost 5 bases, and 13 bases lay in between. The CDR3 has 15 residues. Per germline, CDR1 MNHEY and CDR2 SMNVEV (reference sequence). CDR3 DNA sequence: TGTGCCAGCAGTTTCACAGGGTGGAGGACCGGGGAGCTGTTTTTT. Encoded protein: CASSFTGWRTGELFF.

The chain's CDR3 is CASSAPAGGNTEAFF. Here the CDR3 DNA reads TGTGCCAGCAGTGCACCCGCGGGGGGGAACACTGAAGCTTTCTTT. The chain uses TRBV6-5 and TRBJ1-1; the D gene is possibly TRBD1 (5 bases). The germline gives CDR1 MNHEY, CDR2 SVGAGI. This CDR3 contains 15 residues. The V gene lost 5 bases and the J gene lost 1 base, with 14 bases spanning the gap.

This chain connects TRBV5-4 to TRBJ2-7; TRBD2 might be the D (5 bases). CDR3 length equals 13 residues. V was cut by 1 base and J by 2 bases, with 7 bases left in between. Per the germline V gene, CDR1 is SGHNT and CDR2 is YYREEE (reference sequence). The CDR3 spells CASSLTGTYEQYF. CDR3 sequence (DNA): TGTGCCAGCAGCTTGACGGGGACCTACGAGCAGTACTTC.

The chain uses TRBV4-2 and TRBJ2-1; TRBD2 matches at 12 bases. This CDR3 is 18 amino acids long. The V and J ends lost 0 bases and 3 bases, in that order; junction bases with no gene match: 6. Germline CDR1 LGHNA, CDR2 YNFKEQ. In DNA, the CDR3 is TGTGCCAGCAGCCAAGATCAGCTAGCGGGGGGGGTCTACAATGAGCAGTTCTTC. Its translation is CASSQDQLAGGVYNEQFF.

This chain links TRBV7-9 with TRBJ2-1, with D tentatively TRBD1 (6 bases). Germline lookup yields CDR1 SEHNR and CDR2 FQNEAQ (reference sequence). The CDR3 is made up of 12 amino acids. V lost 7 bases and J 8 bases, leaving 12 bases between the germline ends. CDR3 in amino acids: CASTIGGDEQFF. Here the CDR3 DNA reads TGTGCCAGCACCATTGGGGGCGATGAGCAGTTCTTC.